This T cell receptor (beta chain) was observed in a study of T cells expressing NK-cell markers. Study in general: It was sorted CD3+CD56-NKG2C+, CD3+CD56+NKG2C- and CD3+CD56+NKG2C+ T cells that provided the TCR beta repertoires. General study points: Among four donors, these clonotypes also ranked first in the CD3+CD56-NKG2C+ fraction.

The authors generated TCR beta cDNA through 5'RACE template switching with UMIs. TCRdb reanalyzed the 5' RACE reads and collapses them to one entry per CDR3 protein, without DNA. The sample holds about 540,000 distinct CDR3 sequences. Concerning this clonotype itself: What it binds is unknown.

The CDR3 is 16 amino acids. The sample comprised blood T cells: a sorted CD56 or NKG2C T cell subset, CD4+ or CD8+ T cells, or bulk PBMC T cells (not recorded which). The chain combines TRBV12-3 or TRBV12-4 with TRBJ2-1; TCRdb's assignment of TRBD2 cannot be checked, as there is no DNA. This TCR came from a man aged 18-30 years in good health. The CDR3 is CASSPGVWLAGNEQFF.